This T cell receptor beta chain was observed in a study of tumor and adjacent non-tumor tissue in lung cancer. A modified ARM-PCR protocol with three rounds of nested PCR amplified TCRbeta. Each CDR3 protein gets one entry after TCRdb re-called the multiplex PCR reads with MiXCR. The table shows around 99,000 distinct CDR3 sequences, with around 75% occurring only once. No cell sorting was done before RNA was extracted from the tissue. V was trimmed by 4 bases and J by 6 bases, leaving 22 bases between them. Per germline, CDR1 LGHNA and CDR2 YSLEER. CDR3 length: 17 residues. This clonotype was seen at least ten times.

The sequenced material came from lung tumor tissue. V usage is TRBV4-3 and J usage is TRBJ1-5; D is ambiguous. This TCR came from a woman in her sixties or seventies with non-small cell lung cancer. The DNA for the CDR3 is TGCGCCAGCAGCCGTAGTTTAGAGGGAGGGTATGGTCAGCCCCAGCATTTT. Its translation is CASSRSLEGGYGQPQHF.